Many counts were recorded for the clone carrying this T cell receptor (beta chain). The entry originates in a study of T cells in Graves' hyperthyroidism and ophthalmopathy. The CDR3 has 15 amino acids. Per germline, CDR1 GTSNPN and CDR2 SVGIG (reference sequence). V shed 4 bases, J shed 0 bases, and the junction held 6 bases outside the gene matches. TCR beta CDR3 regions were amplified from RNA transcripts. TCR CDR3 regions were first amplified by RT-PCR with HTBI primers. A single record per CDR3 protein comes from TCRdb applying MiXCR to the multiplex PCR reads. Of fewer than 400,000 distinct CDR3 sequences listed, about 14% were seen once; the top ten hold approximately 27%.

Sequenced sample: blood. This sequence was found in a man between 45 and 60 years old with Graves' ophthalmopathy. The V gene is TRBV30, the J gene TRBJ1-5; 7 positions match TRBD1. The chain's CDR3 is CAWNTGEVSNQPQHF. The CDR3 bases are TGTGCCTGGAATACAGGGGAAGTTAGCAATCAGCCCCAGCATTTT.